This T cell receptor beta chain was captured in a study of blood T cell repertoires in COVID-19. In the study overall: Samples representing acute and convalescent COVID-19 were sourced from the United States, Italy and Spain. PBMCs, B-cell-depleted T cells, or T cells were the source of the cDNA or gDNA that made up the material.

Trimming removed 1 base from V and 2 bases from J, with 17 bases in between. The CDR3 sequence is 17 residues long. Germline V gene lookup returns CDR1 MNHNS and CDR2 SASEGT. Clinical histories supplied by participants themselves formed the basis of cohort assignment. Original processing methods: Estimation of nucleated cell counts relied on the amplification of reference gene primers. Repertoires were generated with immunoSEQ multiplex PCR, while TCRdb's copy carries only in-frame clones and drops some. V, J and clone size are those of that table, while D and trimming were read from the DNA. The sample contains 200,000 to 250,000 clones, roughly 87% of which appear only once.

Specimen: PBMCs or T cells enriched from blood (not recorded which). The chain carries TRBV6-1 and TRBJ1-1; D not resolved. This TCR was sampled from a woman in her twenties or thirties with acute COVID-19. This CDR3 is CASSEGRPLSINTEAFF. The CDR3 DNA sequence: TGTGCCAGCAGTGAAGGCAGGCCCCTCTCTATTAACACTGAAGCTTTCTTT.